This T cell receptor (beta chain) was obtained from a study of CD8+CD57+ T cells in acquired aplastic anemia. Study-wide context: Read counts for CD4+ cells (from healthy donors) averaged approximately 11 million.

Investigators profiled TCR beta VDJ and CDR3 from genomic DNA template. MiXCR, run by TCRdb on the reads, gives a single entry per CDR3 protein. The sample lists around 230,000 distinct CDR3 sequences, over 55% occurring once. The CDR3 is 12 residues long. Germline V gene lookup returns CDR1 SGHTA and CDR2 FQGNSA. V was trimmed by 6 bases and J by 8 bases, leaving 11 bases between them. This clonotype has more than one count but fewer than ten. Sequences were obtained from sorted CD4+, CD8+, or CD8+CD57+ T cells (not recorded which) from PBMCs. V and J are TRBV7-2 and TRBJ2-1; possible D gene TRBD2, 6 bases. The sequence came from a human donor in good health. CDR3 sequence reads: CASSFSGDEQFF. DNA of the CDR3: TGTGCCAGCAGTTTTTCGGGAGATGAGCAGTTCTTC. Using reference TRBV7-2 and TRBJ2-1 for the parts outside the CDR3, the full variable domain is GAGVSQSPSNKVTEKGKDVELRCDPISGHTALYWYRQSLGQGLEFLIYFQGNSAPDKSGLPSDRFSAERTGGSVSTLTIQRTQQEDSAVYLCASSFSGDEQFFGPGTRLTVL.